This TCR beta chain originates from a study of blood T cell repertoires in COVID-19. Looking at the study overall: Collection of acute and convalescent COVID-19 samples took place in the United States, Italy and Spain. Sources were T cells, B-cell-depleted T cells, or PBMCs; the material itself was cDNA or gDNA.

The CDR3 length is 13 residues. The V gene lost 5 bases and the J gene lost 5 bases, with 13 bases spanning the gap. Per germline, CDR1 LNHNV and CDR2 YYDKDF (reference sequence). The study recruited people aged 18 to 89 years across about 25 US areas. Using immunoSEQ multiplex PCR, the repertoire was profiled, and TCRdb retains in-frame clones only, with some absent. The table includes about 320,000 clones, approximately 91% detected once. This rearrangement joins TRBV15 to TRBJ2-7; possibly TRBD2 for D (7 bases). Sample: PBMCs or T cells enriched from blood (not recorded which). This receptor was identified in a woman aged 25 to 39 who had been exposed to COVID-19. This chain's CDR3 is CATSDAGADEQYF. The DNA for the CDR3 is TGTGCCACCAGCGATGCGGGGGCGGACGAGCAGTACTTC.